Listed below are T cell receptor beta chains from one sample, sequenced in a study of CD8 T cells in Susac syndrome. A single record per CDR3 protein comes from TCRdb applying MiXCR to the immunoSEQ multiplex PCR reads. In the table there are 84,000 or so distinct CDR3 sequences, 85% to 95% of which are singletons. Sequencing was performed on CD8+ T cells from PBMCs. The receptors come from a human donor with Susac syndrome. CDR3s include the opening cysteine and the closing phenylalanine or tryptophan. A D gene is named only where the DNA matches it firmly. Some rows have no size entry. The others give once, few or many, or a class for an expanded clone.

size: NA
J: TRBJ2-1
V: TRBV5-1
D: NA
CDR3: CASSLVPSAEQFF
DNA: TGCGCCAGCAGCTTGGTTCCCAGCGCTGAGCAGTTCTTC

size: NA
J: TRBJ2-1
V: TRBV15
D: NA
CDR3: CATGDRRSNEQFF
DNA: TGTGCCACCGGGGACCGGAGAAGCAATGAGCAGTTCTTC

size: NA
J: TRBJ1-2
V: TRBV20-1
D: NA
CDR3: CSGVAGSYGYTF
DNA: TGCAGTGGTGTTGCGGGATCCTATGGCTACACCTTC

size: NA
J: TRBJ2-1
V: TRBV13
D: NA
CDR3: CASSLSTADEQFF
DNA: TGTGCCAGCAGCTTATCAACGGCGGATGAGCAGTTCTTC

size: NA
J: TRBJ2-1
V: TRBV5-8
D: TRBD2
CDR3: CASSPGGSYEQFF
DNA: TGTGCCAGCAGCCCTGGCGGGAGTTATGAGCAGTTCTTC

size: NA
J: TRBJ2-5
V: TRBV2
D: NA
CDR3: CASRPDSIQETQYF
DNA: TGTGCCAGCAGACCCGACAGTATACAAGAGACCCAGTACTTC

size: NA
J: TRBJ2-3
V: TRBV20-1
D: TRBD1
CDR3: CSAKGAPIRTDTQYF
DNA: TGCAGTGCCAAGGGGGCACCGATACGCACAGATACGCAGTATTTT

size: once
J: TRBJ2-5
V: TRBV4-1
D: NA
CDR3: CASSQAGVLQETQYF
DNA: TGCGCCAGCAGCCAGGCCGGGGTCCTCCAAGAGACCCAGTACTTC

size: NA
J: TRBJ2-3
V: TRBV27
D: TRBD2
CDR3: CASSPFSGRITDTQYF
DNA: TGTGCCAGCAGTCCCTTTAGCGGGAGGATCACAGATACGCAGTATTTT

size: NA
J: TRBJ2-7
V: TRBV20-1
D: NA
CDR3: CSARVRGGYEQYF
DNA: TGCAGTGCTAGAGTTAGGGGCGGCTACGAGCAGTACTTC

size: NA
J: TRBJ2-3
V: TRBV11-2
D: TRBD1
CDR3: CASSITGGSTDTQYF
DNA: TGTGCCAGCAGCATAACAGGGGGCAGCACAGATACGCAGTATTTT

size: NA
J: TRBJ2-1
V: TRBV7-2
D: TRBD2
CDR3: CASSYSSGMMNEQFF
DNA: TGTGCCAGCAGCTATTCGAGCGGGATGATGAATGAGCAGTTCTTC

size: NA
J: TRBJ2-2
V: TRBV4-1
D: NA
CDR3: CASSQAGELFF
DNA: TGCGCCAGCAGCCAAGCTGGGGAGCTGTTTTTT

size: NA
J: TRBJ2-1
V: TRBV20-1
D: NA
CDR3: CSARAPTGTRGLEQFF
DNA: TGCAGTGCTAGAGCACCTACAGGGACAAGGGGTTTGGAGCAGTTCTTC

size: once
J: TRBJ2-1
V: TRBV5-1
D: TRBD1
CDR3: CASSLVGAPGQGIYNEQFF
DNA: TGCGCCAGCAGCTTGGTAGGTGCCCCGGGACAGGGGATATACAATGAGCAGTTCTTC

size: NA
J: TRBJ2-1
V: TRBV2
D: TRBD2
CDR3: CASSDRGAGAYNEQFF
DNA: TGTGCCAGCAGTGACCGAGGAGCGGGAGCCTACAATGAGCAGTTCTTC

size: NA
J: TRBJ2-1
V: TRBV27
D: TRBD2
CDR3: CASSLASGRNEQFF
DNA: TGTGCCAGCAGTTTGGCTAGCGGGAGGAATGAGCAGTTCTTC

size: NA
J: TRBJ1-2
V: TRBV4-3
D: TRBD1
CDR3: CASSQDDRVDYGYTF
DNA: TGCGCCAGCAGCCAAGACGACAGGGTAGACTATGGCTACACCTTC

size: NA
J: TRBJ2-7
V: TRBV5-1
D: TRBD2
CDR3: CASSLATGTTYEQYF
DNA: TGCGCCAGCAGCTTGGCCACGGGGACTACCTACGAGCAGTACTTC

size: NA
J: TRBJ2-3
V: TRBV15
D: TRBD2
CDR3: CATRASGRANTQYF
DNA: TGTGCCACCAGGGCTAGCGGGAGGGCCAATACGCAGTATTTT

size: NA
J: TRBJ2-5
V: TRBV6-1
D: NA
CDR3: CASSQRNEGQQETQYF
DNA: TGTGCCAGCAGTCAGCGGAATGAGGGGCAGCAAGAGACCCAGTACTTC

size: NA
J: TRBJ1-5
V: TRBV12-3/TRBV12-4
D: NA
CDR3: CASSLAKNQPQHF
DNA: TGTGCCAGCAGTTTAGCCAAAAATCAGCCCCAGCATTTT

size: NA
J: TRBJ1-2
V: TRBV4-1
D: NA
CDR3: CASNEGTSYVGYTF
DNA: TGCGCCAGCAACGAGGGGACCTCCTATGTCGGGTACACCTTC

size: NA
J: TRBJ2-7
V: TRBV3-1
D: TRBD2
CDR3: CASSQESAGIDEQYF
DNA: TGTGCCAGCAGCCAAGAGTCAGCGGGAATCGACGAGCAGTACTTC

size: NA
J: TRBJ2-7
V: TRBV3-1
D: TRBD2
CDR3: CASSHGLAGASYEQYF
DNA: TGTGCCAGCAGCCATGGACTAGCGGGAGCCTCCTACGAGCAGTACTTC

size: NA
J: TRBJ1-2
V: TRBV13
D: NA
CDR3: CASSLAGQGGYTF
DNA: TGTGCCAGCAGCTTAGCGGGACAAGGAGGCTACACCTTC

size: NA
J: TRBJ2-3
V: TRBV13
D: NA
CDR3: CASSLALTGSTDTQYF
DNA: TGTGCCAGCAGCTTAGCCTTGACTGGATCAACAGATACGCAGTATTTT

size: NA
J: TRBJ2-1
V: TRBV5-6
D: NA
CDR3: CASNQGDLQFF
DNA: TGTGCCAGCAATCAAGGAGACCTGCAGTTCTTC

size: few
J: TRBJ1-5
V: TRBV20-1
D: TRBD1
CDR3: CSAREGDRGNQPQHF
DNA: TGCAGTGCTAGAGAGGGGGACAGGGGCAATCAGCCCCAGCATTTT

size: NA
J: TRBJ2-2
V: TRBV7-6
D: NA
CDR3: CASSAMGGAGELFF
DNA: TGTGCCAGCAGCGCCATGGGGGGTGCCGGGGAGCTGTTTTTT

size: NA
J: TRBJ2-5
V: TRBV30
D: NA
CDR3: CAWDGSSETQYF
DNA: TGTGCCTGGGACGGCTCCTCAGAGACCCAGTACTTC

size: NA
J: TRBJ2-7
V: TRBV7-2
D: NA
CDR3: CASFSGATPYEQYF
DNA: TGTGCCAGTTTTAGCGGAGCGACTCCCTACGAGCAGTACTTC

size: NA
J: TRBJ2-3
V: TRBV7-8
D: NA
CDR3: CASSLGRIPKGGTDTQYF
DNA: TGTGCCAGCAGCTTAGGGCGGATACCTAAAGGTGGCACAGATACGCAGTATTTT

size: NA
J: TRBJ2-1
V: TRBV30
D: TRBD1
CDR3: CAWSGDRGPYNEQFF
DNA: TGTGCCTGGAGTGGGGACAGGGGGCCCTACAATGAGCAGTTCTTC

size: once
J: TRBJ2-1
V: TRBV4-3
D: TRBD2
CDR3: CASSPGTSSYNEQFF
DNA: TGCGCCAGCAGCCCCGGGACTAGCTCCTACAATGAGCAGTTCTTC

size: NA
J: TRBJ2-5
V: TRBV5-1
D: TRBD2
CDR3: CASSLLAGVQETQYF
DNA: TGCGCCAGCAGCTTGCTAGCGGGAGTCCAAGAGACCCAGTACTTC

size: NA
J: TRBJ2-7
V: TRBV7-2
D: NA
CDR3: CASSPGQLPYEQYF
DNA: TGTGCCAGCAGCCCTGGACAGTTGCCCTACGAGCAGTACTTC

size: NA
J: TRBJ1-1
V: TRBV30
D: TRBD1
CDR3: CAWSTGGTEAFF
DNA: TGTGCCTGGAGTACAGGGGGCACTGAAGCTTTCTTT

size: NA
J: TRBJ2-7
V: TRBV6-1
D: NA
CDR3: CASTLGHPNSYEQYF
DNA: TGTGCCAGCACACTCGGACACCCAAACTCCTACGAGCAGTACTTC

size: NA
J: TRBJ1-1
V: TRBV6-5
D: NA
CDR3: CAIRTRGDTEAFF
DNA: TGTGCCATTCGGACAAGGGGGGACACTGAAGCTTTCTTT

size: NA
J: TRBJ2-1
V: TRBV25-1
D: TRBD1
CDR3: CASGTGVGNEQFF
DNA: TGTGCCAGCGGGACAGGGGTGGGTAATGAGCAGTTCTTC

size: NA
J: TRBJ2-1
V: TRBV18
D: NA
CDR3: CASSPNGGPGYNEQFF
DNA: TGTGCCAGCTCACCCAATGGCGGGCCGGGTTACAATGAGCAGTTCTTC

size: NA
J: TRBJ1-4
V: TRBV30
D: TRBD1
CDR3: CAWNNRGWDEKLFF
DNA: TGTGCCTGGAACAACAGGGGATGGGATGAAAAACTGTTTTTT

size: once
J: TRBJ2-1
V: TRBV7-2
D: NA
CDR3: CASSSSDIYYNEQFF
DNA: TGTGCCAGCAGCTCTTCGGACATTTACTACAATGAGCAGTTCTTC

size: NA
J: TRBJ2-3
V: TRBV20-1
D: NA
CDR3: CSARRREGADTQYF
DNA: TGCAGTGCTAGAAGGCGGGAAGGAGCAGATACGCAGTATTTT

size: once
J: TRBJ1-1
V: TRBV5-4
D: NA
CDR3: CASSFMGSTEAFF
DNA: TGTGCCAGCAGCTTTATGGGATCCACTGAAGCTTTCTTT